The rows below give T cell receptor beta chains drawn from one sample of a study of blood T cells in healthy people across ages. TCRdb analysed the 5' RACE reads with MiXCR anew, one entry per CDR3 protein. Among about 1.8 million distinct CDR3 sequences listed, around half were seen once. Sequencing used blood. Every receptor here comes from a woman aged 40 to 50 in good health. The CDR3 runs from the conserved cysteine through the conserved F or W. A D gene is named only where the DNA matches it firmly. Rows may omit the clone size; those that give it use once, few, many or a size class.

-	-	TRBJ2-1	TRBV25-1	CASSEIVHEQFF	TGTGCCAGCAGTGAAATCGTCCATGAGCAGTTCTTC
-	TRBD2	TRBJ2-1	TRBV7-2	CASSRQGLAGANEQFF	TGTGCCAGCAGCCGCCAAGGACTAGCGGGGGCCAATGAGCAGTTCTTC
-	-	TRBJ2-1	TRBV4-3	CASSQHTNSDNEQFF	TGCGCCAGCAGCCAACACACGAACTCCGACAATGAGCAGTTCTTC
-	TRBD1	TRBJ2-4	TRBV18	CASSRGQGGVRNIQYF	TGTGCCAGCTCACGAGGACAGGGTGGGGTTCGGAACATTCAGTACTTC
-	-	TRBJ2-1	TRBV29-1	CSVEEIRGYEQFF	TGCAGCGTTGAAGAGATTCGGGGGTATGAGCAGTTCTTC
-	-	TRBJ1-4	TRBV4-3	CASSRGEQPRATNEKLFF	TGCGCCAGCAGCCGGGGAGAGCAGCCAAGAGCAACTAATGAAAAACTGTTTTTT
-	TRBD1	TRBJ1-5	TRBV4-3	CASSQEIGDRGPVQPQHF	TGCGCCAGCAGCCAAGAAATCGGGGACAGGGGGCCGGTTCAGCCCCAGCATTTT
-	TRBD1	TRBJ1-2	TRBV11-2	CASSSGGQYGYTF	TGTGCCAGCAGCTCCGGGGGACAGTATGGCTACACCTTC
-	TRBD2	TRBJ2-1	TRBV27	CASSDSGSFNNEQFF	TGTGCCAGCAGTGACAGCGGGAGTTTCAACAATGAGCAGTTCTTC
few	TRBD2	TRBJ2-7	TRBV4-1	CASSQAGTSGSYEQYF	TGCGCCAGCAGCCAAGCCGGGACTAGCGGCTCCTACGAGCAGTACTTC
-	-	TRBJ1-5	TRBV5-1	CASSSEGDSNQPQHF	TGCGCCAGCAGCTCTGAGGGAGATAGCAATCAGCCCCAGCATTTT
-	TRBD2	TRBJ2-3	TRBV2	CASSGRTSGGTDTQYF	TGTGCCAGCAGTGGGAGGACTAGCGGGGGAACAGATACGCAGTATTTT
-	-	TRBJ1-1	TRBV6-5	CASSSGSPIPAFF	TGTGCCAGCAGCTCAGGGAGCCCCATACCAGCTTTCTTT
-	TRBD1	TRBJ1-6	TRBV10-3	CAISAGRGRAYSPLHF	TGTGCCATCAGTGCGGGCAGGGGGCGCGCATATTCACCCCTCCACTTT
-	TRBD1	TRBJ1-5	TRBV20-1	CSAIDRGHSNQPQHF	TGCAGTGCTATCGACAGGGGGCATAGCAATCAGCCCCAGCATTTT
few	TRBD1	TRBJ1-6	TRBV27	CASSFQPGQGNSPLHF	TGTGCCAGCAGTTTCCAACCGGGACAGGGTAATTCACCCCTCCACTTT
-	-	TRBJ2-1	TRBV12-3/TRBV12-4	CASSKGTNEQFF	TGTGCCAGCAGTAAAGGTACCAATGAGCAGTTCTTC
-	-	TRBJ2-5	TRBV20-1	CSAPPRELGETQYF	TGCAGTGCTCCCCCCCGGGAACTCGGAGAGACCCAGTACTTC
-	TRBD2	TRBJ2-7	TRBV4-2	CASSQPAGVGSYEQYF	TGTGCCAGCAGCCAACCCGCGGGGGTTGGATCCTACGAGCAGTACTTC
-	TRBD2	TRBJ2-1	TRBV6-1	CASLQRGGLNEQFF	TGTGCCAGCCTACAGCGGGGGGGCCTTAATGAGCAGTTCTTC
few	-	TRBJ2-5	TRBV29-1	CSVASTGAETQYF	TGCAGCGTTGCGTCAACGGGGGCAGAGACCCAGTACTTC
-	TRBD2	TRBJ2-4	TRBV20-1	CSARRLSGGLSVAKNIQYF	TGCAGTGCTAGACGACTATCGGGGGGGTTGTCTGTAGCCAAAAACATTCAGTACTTC
-	-	TRBJ2-7	TRBV9	CASSVVSGYEQYF	TGTGCCAGCAGCGTAGTTTCTGGCTACGAGCAGTACTTC
-	-	TRBJ2-3	TRBV20-1	CSARSPGGSTDTQYF	TGCAGTGCTAGGTCCCCGGGTGGGAGCACAGATACGCAGTATTTT
few	-	TRBJ2-5	TRBV20-1	CSASDRRYQETQYF	TGCAGTGCTAGTGACAGAAGATACCAAGAGACCCAGTACTTC
-	-	TRBJ1-2	TRBV9	CASSVEEGPTYGYTF	TGTGCCAGCAGCGTAGAGGAGGGCCCCACGTATGGCTACACCTTC
-	-	TRBJ2-3	TRBV7-2	CASSSTSSLGNTQYF	TGTGCCAGCAGCTCGACGTCTTCTCTGGGTAATACGCAGTATTTT
once	-	TRBJ2-7	TRBV7-9	CASSLLGRLEKAEQYF	TGTGCCAGCAGCTTATTGGGCCGCCTTGAAAAGGCCGAGCAGTACTTC
many	-	TRBJ2-5	TRBV2	CASSAGQLGETQYF	TGTGCCAGCAGTGCCGGACAGCTGGGGGAGACCCAGTACTTC
-	TRBD1	TRBJ1-2	TRBV28	CASSQGGTGCSYTF	TGTGCCAGCAGCCAGGGGGGGACAGGGTGTTCCTACACCTTC
-	TRBD2	TRBJ2-3	TRBV7-2	CAGSLVAGGPLDTDTQYF	TGTGCCGGCAGCTTAGTAGCGGGGGGGCCTTTAGACACAGATACGCAGTATTTT
-	-	TRBJ1-4	TRBV5-1	CASSLGTEGEKLFF	TGCGCCAGCAGCTTGGGGACCGAAGGTGAAAAACTGTTTTTT
-	-	TRBJ2-7	TRBV4-2	CASSHEGPEQYF	TGTGCCAGCAGCCACGAGGGGCCCGAGCAGTACTTC
-	-	TRBJ1-4	TRBV12-3/TRBV12-4	CASSTTGISNEKLFF	TGTGCCAGCAGTACCACAGGGATTAGTAATGAAAAACTGTTTTTT
-	TRBD2	TRBJ2-3	TRBV5-1	CASSSKSGGLTDTQYF	TGCGCCAGCAGCTCGAAGAGCGGGGGGCTAACAGATACGCAGTATTTT
once	-	TRBJ1-6	TRBV7-6	CASSLGSQEGNSPLHF	TGTGCCAGCAGCTTAGGATCGCAGGAGGGTAATTCACCCCTCCACTTT
-	-	TRBJ1-2	TRBV7-8	CASSLKRDSPYGYTF	TGTGCCAGCAGCTTAAAGAGGGATTCCCCATATGGCTACACCTTC
few	TRBD1	TRBJ2-1	TRBV10-3	CAISEGDSYNEQFF	TGTGCCATCAGTGAGGGGGACAGCTACAATGAGCAGTTCTTC
few	TRBD1	TRBJ2-1	TRBV20-1	CSGQGARGYNEQFF	TGCAGTGGACAGGGGGCACGAGGCTACAATGAGCAGTTCTTC
-	TRBD2	TRBJ2-7	TRBV25-1	CATASASGEYEQYF	TGTGCCACCGCCTCGGCTAGCGGCGAATACGAGCAGTACTTC
-	-	TRBJ1-4	TRBV29-1	CSVEADTDNEKLFF	TGCAGCGTTGAAGCTGACACTGATAATGAAAAACTGTTTTTT
-	-	TRBJ2-5	TRBV7-2	CASSLLGELSETQYF	TGTGCCAGCAGCTTATTGGGAGAGCTCTCGGAGACCCAGTACTTC
-	-	TRBJ1-2	TRBV7-8	CASSFQGHDYGYTF	TGTGCCAGCAGCTTTCAGGGACATGACTATGGCTACACCTTC
-	-	TRBJ2-7	TRBV7-7	CASSLTLRPPANEQYF	TGTGCTAGCAGCTTAACGCTGCGGCCCCCAGCGAATGAGCAGTACTTC
few	-	TRBJ1-4	TRBV7-2	CASSPQGEKLFF	TGTGCCAGCAGCCCCCAGGGTGAAAAACTGTTTTTT
-	-	TRBJ1-1	TRBV29-1	CSVWGGTEAFF	TGCAGCGTTTGGGGGGGTACTGAAGCTTTCTTT
few	TRBD2	TRBJ2-5	TRBV20-1	CSARGTSGGETQYF	TGCAGTGCTAGAGGGACTAGCGGGGGGGAGACCCAGTACTTC